Presented here are 2 T cell receptor beta chains from one specimen sequenced in a study of cytomegalovirus exposure and HLA in healthy donors. With 60 Vbeta and 13 Jbeta primers, the PCR was carried out. Sequencing used immunoSEQ multiplex PCR; TCRdb keeps in-frame clones, though not all of them. The sample holds about 180,000 clones, roughly 81% seen once. Material: PBMCs. The receptors shown here come from a girl under 18 in good health and CMV-seropositive.

The chain employs TRBV7-6 and TRBJ1-3; 7 bases are shared with TRBD1. Unmatched junction bases numbered 0, after V lost 1 base and J lost 0 bases. The germline V gene encodes CDR1 SGHVS and CDR2 FNYEAQ. The CDR3 length is 15 residues. The CDR3, as DNA: TGTGCCAGCAGCTTAGGACAGGGCTCTGGAAACACCATATATTTT. Its translation: CASSLGQGSGNTIYF.

The chain uses TRBV7-9 and TRBJ2-5; 9 bases line up with TRBD2. There are 15 residues in the CDR3. The germline V gene has CDR1 SEHNR and CDR2 FQNEAQ (reference sequence). Trimming cost V 4 bases and J 3 bases; bases outside gene matches: 6. The CDR3 DNA is TGTGCCAGCAGCTCCCCTAGCGGGGCTAAAGAGACCCAGTACTTC. It translates to CASSSPSGAKETQYF.